This TCR beta chain was sequenced during a study of blood T cell repertoires in COVID-19. Whole-study context: Samples came from the United States, Italy and Spain, spanning acute and convalescent COVID-19.

The V gene's germline CDR1 is MNHNS and CDR2 SASEGT. The CDR3 extends over 18 amino acids. Trimming stripped 4 bases from V and 6 bases from J, with 25 bases between. Some clones are missing from TCRdb's copy, which holds only in-frame ones; the method was immunoSEQ multiplex PCR. This sample carries approximately 94,000 clones, roughly 88% of them seen once, and the ten largest clones take roughly 4.7%. The V gene is TRBV6-1, the J gene TRBJ1-5; a possible D gene is TRBD1 (6 bases). The TCR comes from a human donor in a cohort sampled during active COVID-19. The sample comprised peripheral blood. The CDR3: CASSGKSSEGGARQPQHF. The DNA of the CDR3 is TGTGCCAGCAGTGGAAAATCTTCAGAGGGGGGGGCCCGTCAGCCCCAGCATTTT.